This T cell receptor beta chain was recorded in a study of CD8 T cells in Susac syndrome. The V segment lost 2 bases and the J segment 6 bases; nucleotides outside the gene matches: 5. The germline CDR1 and CDR2 sequences are SGHDN and FVKESK. This CDR3 region has 15 residues. The authors reverse transcribed roughly 0.5 to 1 ug RNA with random hexamers. TCRdb re-analysed the immunoSEQ multiplex PCR reads in MiXCR, keeping a single row per CDR3 protein. The sample has around 150,000 distinct CDR3 sequences, roughly 94% seen once. This clonotype was seen only once. The chain uses TRBV14 and TRBJ1-4, with 8 bases that match TRBD1. This clonotype was sampled from a human donor in good health. The source material was CD8+ T cells from PBMCs. The CDR3 DNA reads TGTGCCAGCAGCCAACAGGACAGGGTTGATGAAAAACTGTTTTTT. Translating gives CASSQQDRVDEKLFF.